Sequencing of this T cell receptor beta chain was carried out in a study of tissue T cells after allogeneic stem cell transplantation. Using immunoSEQ multiplex PCR, the repertoire was profiled, and TCRdb retains in-frame clones only, with some absent. The sample lists 7,200 or so clones; roughly half were seen once. This clone has only one observation. Gene and germline names: mouse. The CDR3 end lies 1 residue beyond the end of the read and is filled in from the germline J gene. Time point reported: mouse harvest day 7 after allogeneic transplant. Mouse grafts combined 10^7 T-cell-depleted bone marrow cells with 10^6 splenic CD5+ T cells. The V gene end was trimmed by 3 bases and the J gene end by 4 bases; junction bases not matched to a gene: 0. CDR3 size: 14 residues. CDR1 and CDR2 from the germline V gene are LGHDT and YNNKQL (reference sequence).

The chain employs TRBV4 and TRBJ2-2; 9 positions agree with TRBD2. The TCR was taken from a female BALB/c mouse given C57BL/6 T cells with graft-versus-host disease after an allogeneic hematopoietic cell transplant. Sequenced: gut tissue. CDR3 DNA, as far as it was read: TGTGCCAGCAGCTACTGGGGGGGCACCGGGCAGCTCTAC. Encoded protein: CASSYWGGTGQLY. In full, the CDR3 is CASSYWGGTGQLYF.